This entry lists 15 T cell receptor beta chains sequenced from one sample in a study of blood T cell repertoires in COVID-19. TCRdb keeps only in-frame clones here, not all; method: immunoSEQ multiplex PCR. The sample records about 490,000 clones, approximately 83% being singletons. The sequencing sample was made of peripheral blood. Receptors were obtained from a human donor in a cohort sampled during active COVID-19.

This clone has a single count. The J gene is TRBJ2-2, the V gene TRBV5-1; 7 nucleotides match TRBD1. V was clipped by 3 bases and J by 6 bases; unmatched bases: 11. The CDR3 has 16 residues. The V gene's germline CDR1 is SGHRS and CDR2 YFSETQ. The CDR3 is CASSSTGQPKAGELFF. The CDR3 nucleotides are TGCGCCAGCAGCTCGACGGGACAGCCGAAGGCCGGGGAGCTGTTTTTT. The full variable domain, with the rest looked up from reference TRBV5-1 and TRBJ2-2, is KAGVTQTPRYLIKTRGQQVTLSCSPISGHRSVSWYQQTPGQGLQFLFEYFSETQRNKGNFPGRFSGRQFSNSRSEMNVSTLELGDSALYLCASSSTGQPKAGELFFGEGSRLTVL.

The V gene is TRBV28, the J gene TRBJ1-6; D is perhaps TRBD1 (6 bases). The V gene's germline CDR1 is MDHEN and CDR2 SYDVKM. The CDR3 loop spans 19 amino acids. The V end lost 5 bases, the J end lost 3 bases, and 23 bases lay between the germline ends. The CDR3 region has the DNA TGTGCCAGCAGTCCCGGGGGGACAACATCCTTTAACTATAATTCACCCCTCCACTTT. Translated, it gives CASSPGGTTSFNYNSPLHF.

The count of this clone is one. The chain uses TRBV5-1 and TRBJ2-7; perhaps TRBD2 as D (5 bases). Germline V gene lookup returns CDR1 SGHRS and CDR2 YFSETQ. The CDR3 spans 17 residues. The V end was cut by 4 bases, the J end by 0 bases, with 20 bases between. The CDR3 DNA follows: TGCGCCAGCAGCCCCGGGGATTCAGCCCTGAGCTCCTACGAGCAGTACTTC. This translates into CASSPGDSALSSYEQYF.

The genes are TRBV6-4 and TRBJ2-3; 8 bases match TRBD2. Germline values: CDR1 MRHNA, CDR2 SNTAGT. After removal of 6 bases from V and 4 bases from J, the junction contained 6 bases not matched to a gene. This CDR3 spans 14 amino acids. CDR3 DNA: TGTGCCAGCAGCGAAGGACTAGCCCCAGATACGCAGTATTTT. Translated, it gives CASSEGLAPDTQYF.

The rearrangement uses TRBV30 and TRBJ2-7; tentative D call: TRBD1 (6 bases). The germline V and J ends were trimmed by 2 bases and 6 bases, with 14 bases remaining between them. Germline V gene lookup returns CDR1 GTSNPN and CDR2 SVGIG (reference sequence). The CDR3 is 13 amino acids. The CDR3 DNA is TGTGCCTGGAGTCTATCAGGGGACGGCGAGCAGTACTTC. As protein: CAWSLSGDGEQYF.

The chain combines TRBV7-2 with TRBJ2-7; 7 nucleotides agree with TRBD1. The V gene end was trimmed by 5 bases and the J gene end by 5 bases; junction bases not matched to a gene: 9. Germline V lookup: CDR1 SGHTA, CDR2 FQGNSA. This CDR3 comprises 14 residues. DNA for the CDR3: TGTGCCAGCAGCCCTGCGACAGGGCGGAACGAGCAGTACTTC. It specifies CASSPATGRNEQYF.

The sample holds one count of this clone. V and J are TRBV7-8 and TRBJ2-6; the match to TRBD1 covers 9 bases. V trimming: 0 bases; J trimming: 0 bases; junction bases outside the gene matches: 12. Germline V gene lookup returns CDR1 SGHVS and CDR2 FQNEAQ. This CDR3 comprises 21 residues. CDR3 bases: TGTGCCAGCAGCTTAGCGGGTATAGGGGGACAGGGTATCTCTGGGGCCAACGTCCTGACTTTC. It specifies CASSLAGIGGQGISGANVLTF. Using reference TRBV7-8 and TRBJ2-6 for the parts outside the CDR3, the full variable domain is GAGVSQSPRYKVAKRGQDVALRCDPISGHVSLFWYQQALGQGPEFLTYFQNEAQLDKSGLPSDRFFAERPEGSVSTLKIQRTQQEDSAVYLCASSLAGIGGQGISGANVLTFGAGSRLTVL.

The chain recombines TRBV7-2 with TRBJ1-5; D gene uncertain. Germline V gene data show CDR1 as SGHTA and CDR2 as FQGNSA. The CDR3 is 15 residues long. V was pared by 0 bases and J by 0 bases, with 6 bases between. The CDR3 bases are TGTGCCAGCAGCTTAGCATACGGTAGCAATCAGCCCCAGCATTTT. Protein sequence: CASSLAYGSNQPQHF.

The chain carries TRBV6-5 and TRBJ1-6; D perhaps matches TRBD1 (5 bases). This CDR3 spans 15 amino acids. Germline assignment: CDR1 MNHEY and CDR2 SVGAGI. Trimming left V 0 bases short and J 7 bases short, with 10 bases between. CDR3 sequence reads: CASSYSLQANSPLHF. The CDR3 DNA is TGTGCCAGCAGTTACTCGCTACAGGCAAATTCACCCCTCCACTTT.

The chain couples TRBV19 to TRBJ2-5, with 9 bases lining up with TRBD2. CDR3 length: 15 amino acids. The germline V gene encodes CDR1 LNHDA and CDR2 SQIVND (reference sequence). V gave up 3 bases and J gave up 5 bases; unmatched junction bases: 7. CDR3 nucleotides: TGTGCCAGTAGTATTAGCGGGAGACAAGGGGAGACCCAGTACTTC. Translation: CASSISGRQGETQYF.

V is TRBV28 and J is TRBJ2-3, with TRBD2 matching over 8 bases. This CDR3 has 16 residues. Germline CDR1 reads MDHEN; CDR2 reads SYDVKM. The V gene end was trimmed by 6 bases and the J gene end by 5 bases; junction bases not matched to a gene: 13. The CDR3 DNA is TGTGCCAGCAGCTTTGCAATTAGCGGGACCGGAGATACGCAGTATTTT. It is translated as CASSFAISGTGDTQYF.

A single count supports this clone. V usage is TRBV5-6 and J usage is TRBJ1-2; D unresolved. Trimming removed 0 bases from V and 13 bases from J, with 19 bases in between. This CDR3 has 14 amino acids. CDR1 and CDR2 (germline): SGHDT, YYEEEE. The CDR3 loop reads CASSLAQPEQRPTF. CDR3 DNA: TGTGCCAGCAGCTTGGCGCAACCCGAGCAGCGGCCCACCTTC.

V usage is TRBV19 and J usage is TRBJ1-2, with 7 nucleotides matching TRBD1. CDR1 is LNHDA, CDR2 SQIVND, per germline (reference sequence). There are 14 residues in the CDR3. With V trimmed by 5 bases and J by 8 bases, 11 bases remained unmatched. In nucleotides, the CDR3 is TGTGCCAGTAGTCCTCGACAGGGAGCGAAGGGCTACACCTTC. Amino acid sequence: CASSPRQGAKGYTF.

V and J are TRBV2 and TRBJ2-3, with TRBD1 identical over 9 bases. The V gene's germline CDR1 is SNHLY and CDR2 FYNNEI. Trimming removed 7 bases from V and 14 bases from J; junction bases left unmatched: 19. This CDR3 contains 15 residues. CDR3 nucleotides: TGTGCCAGCACCTCGATCCGGGACAGGGCTTCTTCCCCGTATTTT. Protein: CASTSIRDRASSPYF.

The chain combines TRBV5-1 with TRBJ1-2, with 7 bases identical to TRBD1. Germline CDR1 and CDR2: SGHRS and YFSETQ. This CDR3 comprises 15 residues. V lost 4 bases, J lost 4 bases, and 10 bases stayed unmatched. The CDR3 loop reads CASSQSGQLFYGYTF. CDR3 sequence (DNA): TGCGCCAGCAGCCAGTCGGGACAGCTCTTCTATGGCTACACCTTC.